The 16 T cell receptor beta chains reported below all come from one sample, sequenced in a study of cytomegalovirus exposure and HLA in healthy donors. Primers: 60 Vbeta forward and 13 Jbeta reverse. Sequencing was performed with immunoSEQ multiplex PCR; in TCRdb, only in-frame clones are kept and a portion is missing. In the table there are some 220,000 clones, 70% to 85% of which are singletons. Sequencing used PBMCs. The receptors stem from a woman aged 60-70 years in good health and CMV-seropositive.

The chain's CDR3 is CASSLAPDIYYGYTF. DNA of the CDR3: TGTGCCAGCAGCTTGGCCCCGGACATTTACTATGGCTACACCTTC. The rearrangement joins TRBV5-6 to TRBJ1-2, with D maybe TRBD1 (5 bases). The V gene lost 0 bases and the J gene lost 3 bases, with 12 bases spanning the gap. The germline gives CDR1 SGHDT, CDR2 YYEEEE. The CDR3 is made up of 15 amino acids.

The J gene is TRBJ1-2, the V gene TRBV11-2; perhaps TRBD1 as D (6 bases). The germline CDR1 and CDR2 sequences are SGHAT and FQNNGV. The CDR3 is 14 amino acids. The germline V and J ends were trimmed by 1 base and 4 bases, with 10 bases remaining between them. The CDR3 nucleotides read TGTGCCAGCAGCTTAGTCCGGGGGGCCTATGGCTACACCTTC. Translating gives CASSLVRGAYGYTF.

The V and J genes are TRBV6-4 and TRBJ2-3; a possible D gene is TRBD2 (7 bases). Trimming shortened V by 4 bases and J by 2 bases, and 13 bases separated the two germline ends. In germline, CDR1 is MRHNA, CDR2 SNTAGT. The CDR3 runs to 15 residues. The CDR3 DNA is TGTGCCAGCAGTGCAAGCGGGACAAACACAGATACGCAGTATTTT. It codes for CASSASGTNTDTQYF.

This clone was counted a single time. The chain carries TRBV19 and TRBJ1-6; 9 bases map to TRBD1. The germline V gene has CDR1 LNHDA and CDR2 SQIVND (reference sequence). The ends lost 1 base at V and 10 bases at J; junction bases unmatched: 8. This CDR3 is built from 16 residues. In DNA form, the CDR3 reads TGTGCCAGTAGTATAGCTACGGGACAGGGAAACTCACCCCTCCACTTT. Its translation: CASSIATGQGNSPLHF. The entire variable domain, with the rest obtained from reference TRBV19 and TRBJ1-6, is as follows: DGGITQSPKYLFRKEGQNVTLSCEQNLNHDAMYWYRQDPGQGLRLIYYSQIVNDFQKGDIAEGYSVSREKKESFPLTVTSAQKNPTAFYLCASSIATGQGNSPLHFGNGTRLTVT.

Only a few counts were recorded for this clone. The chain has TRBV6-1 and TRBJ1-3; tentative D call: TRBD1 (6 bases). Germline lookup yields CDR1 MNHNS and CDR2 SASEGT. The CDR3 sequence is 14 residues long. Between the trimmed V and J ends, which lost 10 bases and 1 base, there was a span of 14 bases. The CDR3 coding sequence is TGTGCCACCAGGGGACATCAGTCTGGAAACACCATATATTTT. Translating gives CATRGHQSGNTIYF.

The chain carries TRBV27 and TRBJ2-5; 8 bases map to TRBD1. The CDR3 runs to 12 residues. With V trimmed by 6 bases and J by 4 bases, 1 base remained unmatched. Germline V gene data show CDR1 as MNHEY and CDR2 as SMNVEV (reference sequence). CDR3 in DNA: TGTGCCAGCAGACAGGGGGGAGAGACCCAGTACTTC. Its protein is CASRQGGETQYF.

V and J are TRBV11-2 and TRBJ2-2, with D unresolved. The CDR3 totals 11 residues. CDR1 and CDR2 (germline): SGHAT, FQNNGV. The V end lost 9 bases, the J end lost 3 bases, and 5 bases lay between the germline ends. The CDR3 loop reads CASQDTGELFF. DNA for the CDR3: TGTGCCAGTCAGGACACCGGGGAGCTGTTTTTT.

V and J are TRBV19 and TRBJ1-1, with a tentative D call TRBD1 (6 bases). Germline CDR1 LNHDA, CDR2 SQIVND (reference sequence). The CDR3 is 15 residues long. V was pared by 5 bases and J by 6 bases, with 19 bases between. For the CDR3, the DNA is TGTGCCAGTAGTCCCAACGAGGGGGGGAGCGCTGAAGCTTTCTTT. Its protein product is CASSPNEGGSAEAFF.

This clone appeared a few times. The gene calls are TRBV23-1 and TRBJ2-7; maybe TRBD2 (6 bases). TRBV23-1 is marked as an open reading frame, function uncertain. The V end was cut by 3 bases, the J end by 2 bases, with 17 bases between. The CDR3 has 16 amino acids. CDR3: CASSHSGVQQTYEQYF. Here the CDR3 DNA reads TGCGCCAGCAGTCATTCGGGAGTACAGCAGACCTACGAGCAGTACTTC.

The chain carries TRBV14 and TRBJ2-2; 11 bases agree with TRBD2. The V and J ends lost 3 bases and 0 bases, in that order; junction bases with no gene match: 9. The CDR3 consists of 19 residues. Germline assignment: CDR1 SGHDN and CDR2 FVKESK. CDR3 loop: CASSHPGLAVPANTGELFF. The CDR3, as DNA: TGTGCCAGCAGCCACCCGGGACTAGCGGTGCCCGCGAACACCGGGGAGCTGTTTTTT.

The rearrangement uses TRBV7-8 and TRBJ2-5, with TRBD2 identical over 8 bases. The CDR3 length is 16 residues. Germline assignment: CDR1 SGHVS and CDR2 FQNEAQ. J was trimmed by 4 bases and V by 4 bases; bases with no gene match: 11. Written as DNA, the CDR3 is TGTGCCAGCAGCTCGACGACTAGCGCCGGGATAGAGACCCAGTACTTC. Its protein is CASSSTTSAGIETQYF.

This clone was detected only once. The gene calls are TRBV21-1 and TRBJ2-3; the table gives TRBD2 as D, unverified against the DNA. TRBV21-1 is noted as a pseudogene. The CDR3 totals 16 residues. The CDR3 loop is CATLARLAGRTDTQYF. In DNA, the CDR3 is TGTGCTACGCTGGCCCGACTAGCGGGGCGCACAGATACGCAGTATTTT.

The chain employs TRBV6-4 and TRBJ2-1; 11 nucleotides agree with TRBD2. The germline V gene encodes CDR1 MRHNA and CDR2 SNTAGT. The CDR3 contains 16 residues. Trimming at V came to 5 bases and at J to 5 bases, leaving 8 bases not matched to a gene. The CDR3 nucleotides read TGTGCCAGCAGTCGTTTTAGCGGGGGGGTAAACAATGAGCAGTTCTTC. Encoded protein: CASSRFSGGVNNEQFF.

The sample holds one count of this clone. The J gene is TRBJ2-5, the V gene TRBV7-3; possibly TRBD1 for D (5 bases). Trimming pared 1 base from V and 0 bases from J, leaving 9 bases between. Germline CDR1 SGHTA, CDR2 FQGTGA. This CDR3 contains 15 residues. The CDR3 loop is CASSLNQGYQETQYF. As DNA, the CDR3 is TGTGCCAGCAGCTTAAATCAGGGATACCAAGAGACCCAGTACTTC.

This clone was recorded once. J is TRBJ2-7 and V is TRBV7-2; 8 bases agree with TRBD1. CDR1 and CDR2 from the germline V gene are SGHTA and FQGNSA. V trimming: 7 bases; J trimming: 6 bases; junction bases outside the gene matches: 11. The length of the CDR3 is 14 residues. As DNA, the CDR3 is TGTGCCAGCAACCCAGGGGGCGGGGAGCGCGAGCAGTACTTC. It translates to CASNPGGGEREQYF. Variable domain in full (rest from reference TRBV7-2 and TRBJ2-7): GAGVSQSPSNKVTEKGKDVELRCDPISGHTALYWYRQSLGQGLEFLIYFQGNSAPDKSGLPSDRFSAERTGGSVSTLTIQRTQQEDSAVYLCASNPGGGEREQYFGPGTRLTVT.

This chain's CDR3 is CASSWDRVSPLHF. Here the CDR3 DNA reads TGTGCCAGCAGCTGGGACAGGGTTTCACCCCTCCACTTT. The chain carries TRBV7-3 and TRBJ1-6, with 9 bases fitting TRBD1. Germline trimming cut 4 bases from V and 9 bases from J; bases unmatched to any gene: 1. The CDR3 has 13 residues. CDR1 SGHTA and CDR2 FQGTGA come from the germline V gene.